The entry that follows covers one T cell receptor beta chain sequence. Its antigen is unknown. This entry belongs to a study of cytomegalovirus exposure and HLA in healthy donors. General study results and limits: A later analysis linked a missense variant in DCLRE1C to the trimming of TCR beta V and J genes. HLA alleles were associated with 15,000 to 20,000 TCR beta sequences in a later analysis at 0.05 false discovery rate. The authors excluded some V segments, including TRBV6-2 and TRBV6-3, as indistinguishable.

PCR primers comprised 60 Vbeta and 13 Jbeta primers. The table came from immunoSEQ multiplex PCR; TCRdb's copy has only in-frame clones and leaves some out. The sample has around 76,000 clones; around 70% are singletons. V was trimmed by 1 base and J by 1 base, leaving 12 bases between them. The CDR3 sequence is 17 residues long. Germline assignment: CDR1 SGHRS and CDR2 YFSETQ. This receptor was obtained from a woman aged 40 to 55 in good health and CMV-seropositive. V usage is TRBV5-1 and J usage is TRBJ2-6; perhaps TRBD1 as D (6 bases). The sample consisted of PBMCs. CDR3 protein: CASSLWVQGSGANVLTF. Here the CDR3 DNA reads TGCGCCAGCAGCTTGTGGGTCCAGGGGTCTGGGGCCAACGTCCTGACTTTC.